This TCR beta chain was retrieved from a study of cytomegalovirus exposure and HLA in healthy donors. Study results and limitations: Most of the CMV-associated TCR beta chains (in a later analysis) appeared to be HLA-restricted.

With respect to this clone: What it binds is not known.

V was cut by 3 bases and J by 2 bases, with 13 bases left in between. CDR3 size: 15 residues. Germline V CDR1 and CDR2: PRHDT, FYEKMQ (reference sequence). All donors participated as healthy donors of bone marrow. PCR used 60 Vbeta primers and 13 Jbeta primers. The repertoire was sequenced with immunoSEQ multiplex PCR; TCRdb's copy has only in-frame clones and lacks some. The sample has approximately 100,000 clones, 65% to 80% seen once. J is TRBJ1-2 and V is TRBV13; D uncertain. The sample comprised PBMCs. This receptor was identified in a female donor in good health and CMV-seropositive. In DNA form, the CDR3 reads TGTGCCAGCAGCTTGGATCCAGACGGGAACTATGGCTACACCTTC. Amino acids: CASSLDPDGNYGYTF.